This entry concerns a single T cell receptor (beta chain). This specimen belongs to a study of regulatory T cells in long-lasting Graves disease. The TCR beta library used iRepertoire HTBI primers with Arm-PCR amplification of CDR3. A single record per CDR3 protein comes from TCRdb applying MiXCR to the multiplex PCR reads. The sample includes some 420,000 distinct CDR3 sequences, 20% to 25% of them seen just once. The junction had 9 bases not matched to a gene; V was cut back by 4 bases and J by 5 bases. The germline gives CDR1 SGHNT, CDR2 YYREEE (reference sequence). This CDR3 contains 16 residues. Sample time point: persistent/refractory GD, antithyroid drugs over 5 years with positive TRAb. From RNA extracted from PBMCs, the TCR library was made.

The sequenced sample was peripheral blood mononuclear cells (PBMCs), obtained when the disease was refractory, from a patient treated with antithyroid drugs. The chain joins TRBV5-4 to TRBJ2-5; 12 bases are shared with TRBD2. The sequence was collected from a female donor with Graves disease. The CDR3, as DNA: TGTGCCAGCAGCCCTCGACTAGCGGGAGTATCGGAGACCCAGTACTTC. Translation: CASSPRLAGVSETQYF.